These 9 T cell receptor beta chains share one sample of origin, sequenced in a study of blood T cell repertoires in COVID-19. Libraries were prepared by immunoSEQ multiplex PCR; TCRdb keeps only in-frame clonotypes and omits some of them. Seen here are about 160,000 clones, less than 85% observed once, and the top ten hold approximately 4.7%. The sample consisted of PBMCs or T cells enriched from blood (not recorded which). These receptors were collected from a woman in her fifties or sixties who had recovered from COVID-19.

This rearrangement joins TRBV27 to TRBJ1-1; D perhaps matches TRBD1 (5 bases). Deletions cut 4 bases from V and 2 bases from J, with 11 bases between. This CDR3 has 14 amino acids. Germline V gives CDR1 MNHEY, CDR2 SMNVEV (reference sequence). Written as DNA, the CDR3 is TGTGCCAGCAGTTCGAAACAGGTTAACACTGAAGCTTTCTTT. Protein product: CASSSKQVNTEAFF.

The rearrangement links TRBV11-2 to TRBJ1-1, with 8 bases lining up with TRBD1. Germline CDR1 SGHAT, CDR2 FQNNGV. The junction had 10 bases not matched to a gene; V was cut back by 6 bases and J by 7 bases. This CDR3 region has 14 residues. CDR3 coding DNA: TGTGCCAGCAGGCTACCCCGACAGGGGATTGAAGCTTTCTTT. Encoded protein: CASRLPRQGIEAFF. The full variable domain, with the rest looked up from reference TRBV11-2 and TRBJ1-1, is EAGVAQSPRYKIIEKRQSVAFWCNPISGHATLYWYQQILGQGPKLLIQFQNNGVVDDSQLPKDRFSAERLKGVDSTLKIQPAKLEDSAVYLCASRLPRQGIEAFFGQGTRLTVV.

CDR3 sequence: CASSVERGTGELFF. CDR3 DNA sequence: TGTGCCAGCAGCGTTGAGCGCGGGACCGGGGAGCTGTTTTTT. V and J are TRBV11-3 and TRBJ2-2, with D possibly TRBD2 on 5 matching bases. The CDR3 covers 14 residues. V shed 5 bases and J shed 5 bases, with 12 bases lying between them. The germline gives CDR1 SGHNT, CDR2 YENEEA.

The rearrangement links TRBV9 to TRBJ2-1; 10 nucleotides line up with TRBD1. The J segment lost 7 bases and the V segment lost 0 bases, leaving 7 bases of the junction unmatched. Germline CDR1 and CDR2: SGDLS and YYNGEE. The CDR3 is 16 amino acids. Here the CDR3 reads CASSVAQGQGSNEQFF. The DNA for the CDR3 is TGTGCCAGCAGCGTAGCCCAGGGACAGGGGAGTAATGAGCAGTTCTTC. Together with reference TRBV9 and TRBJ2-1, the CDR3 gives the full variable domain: DSGVTQTPKHLITATGQRVTLRCSPRSGDLSVYWYQQSLDQGLQFLIQYYNGEERAKGNILERFSAQQFPDLHSELNLSSLELGDSALYFCASSVAQGQGSNEQFFGPGTRLTVL.

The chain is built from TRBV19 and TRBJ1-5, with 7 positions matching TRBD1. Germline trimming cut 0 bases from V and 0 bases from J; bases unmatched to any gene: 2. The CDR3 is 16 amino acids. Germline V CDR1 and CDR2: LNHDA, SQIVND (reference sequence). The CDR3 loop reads CASSIETGLSNQPQHF. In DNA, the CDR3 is TGTGCCAGTAGTATAGAGACAGGGCTTAGCAATCAGCCCCAGCATTTT.

Written as DNA, the CDR3 is TGTGCCAGCAGTTACGGAGGGATCTATGGCTACACCTTC. Protein sequence: CASSYGGIYGYTF. The chain joins TRBV6-5 to TRBJ1-2; D not resolved. The CDR3 has 13 amino acids. Trimming pared 2 bases from V and 4 bases from J, leaving 8 bases between. Germline V gene data show CDR1 as MNHEY and CDR2 as SVGAGI.

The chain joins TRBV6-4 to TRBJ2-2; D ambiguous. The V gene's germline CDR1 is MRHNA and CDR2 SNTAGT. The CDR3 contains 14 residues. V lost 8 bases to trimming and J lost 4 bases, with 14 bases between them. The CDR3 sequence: CASSPPGATGELFF. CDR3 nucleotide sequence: TGTGCCAGCTCTCCCCCGGGTGCCACCGGGGAGCTGTTTTTT.

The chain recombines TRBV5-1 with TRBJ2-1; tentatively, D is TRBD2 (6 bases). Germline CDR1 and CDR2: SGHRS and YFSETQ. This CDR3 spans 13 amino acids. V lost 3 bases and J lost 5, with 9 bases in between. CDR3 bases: TGCGCCAGCAGCTCGGAGGGCAACAATGAGCAGTTCTTC. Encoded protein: CASSSEGNNEQFF.

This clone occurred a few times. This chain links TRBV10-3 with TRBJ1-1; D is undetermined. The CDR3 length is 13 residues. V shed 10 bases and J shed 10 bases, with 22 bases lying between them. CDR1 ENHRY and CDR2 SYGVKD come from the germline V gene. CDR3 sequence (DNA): TGTGCCACGTACGACGGGAAGCCCTCTGGAGCTTTCTTT. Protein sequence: CATYDGKPSGAFF.